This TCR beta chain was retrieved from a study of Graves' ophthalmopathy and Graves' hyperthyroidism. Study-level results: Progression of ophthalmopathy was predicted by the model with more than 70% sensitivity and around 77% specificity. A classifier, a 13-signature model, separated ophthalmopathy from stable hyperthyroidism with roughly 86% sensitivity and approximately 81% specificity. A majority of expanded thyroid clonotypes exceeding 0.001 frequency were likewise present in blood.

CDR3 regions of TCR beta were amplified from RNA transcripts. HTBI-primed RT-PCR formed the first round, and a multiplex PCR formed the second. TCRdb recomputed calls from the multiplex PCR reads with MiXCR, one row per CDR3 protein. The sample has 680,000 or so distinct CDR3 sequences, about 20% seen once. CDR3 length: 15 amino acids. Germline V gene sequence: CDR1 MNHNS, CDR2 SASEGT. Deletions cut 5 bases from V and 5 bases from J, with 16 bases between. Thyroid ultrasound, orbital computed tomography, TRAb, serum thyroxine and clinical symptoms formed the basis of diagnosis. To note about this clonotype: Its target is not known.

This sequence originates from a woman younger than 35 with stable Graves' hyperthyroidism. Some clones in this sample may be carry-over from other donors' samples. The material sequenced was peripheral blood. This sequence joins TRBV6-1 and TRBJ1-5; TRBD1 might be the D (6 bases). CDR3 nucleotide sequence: TGTGCCAGCAGTCGGGACAAAGGCTACGATCAGCCCCAGCATTTT. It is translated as CASSRDKGYDQPQHF.